These 10 T cell receptor beta chains originate from one sample sequenced in a study of blood T cell repertoires in COVID-19 (dated by TCRdb to between 2020 and 2021). Library creation used the immunoSEQ multiplex PCR assay. TCRdb stores this immuneACCESS table with in-frame sequences only. Part of the clones is absent; in the studies checked, under half of the shortfall reflects unresolved V genes, and no reason is known for the rest. The sample table shows about 70,000 clones, and 75% to 90% are seen once. 15% to 20% of the sample is taken by the ten largest. The sequenced sample was peripheral blood. The receptors were sampled from a man aged 70-80 years who had recovered from COVID-19.

The V gene is TRBV5-4, the J gene TRBJ1-4, with TRBD1 matching over 9 bases. The V gene's germline CDR1 is SGHNT and CDR2 YYREEE (reference sequence). The CDR3 totals 14 residues. The V gene end was trimmed by 0 bases and the J gene end by 11 bases; junction bases not matched to a gene: 5. CDR3 amino acids: CASSLAGQGIKLFF. The CDR3, as DNA: TGTGCCAGCAGCTTGGCAGGACAGGGGATTAAACTGTTTTTT.

V gene TRBV28 combines with J gene TRBJ1-6; D gene ambiguous. The germline V gene has CDR1 MDHEN and CDR2 SYDVKM. Trimming removed 5 bases at V and 9 bases at J, with 17 bases between. The CDR3 totals 15 residues. CDR3 sequence: CASSPDATGSSPLHF. In DNA, the CDR3 is TGTGCCAGCAGTCCCGATGCGACGGGTAGTTCACCCCTCCACTTT.

This chain links TRBV5-6 with TRBJ2-2; D possibly corresponds to TRBD1 (6 bases). The CDR3 is 16 amino acids. The V gene's germline CDR1 is SGHDT and CDR2 YYEEEE. Trimming took off 6 bases at V and 4 bases at J, with 19 bases between the two ends. The CDR3 sequence: CASTEYRVEGTGELFF. The CDR3 DNA sequence: TGTGCCAGCACCGAATACAGGGTTGAGGGCACCGGGGAGCTGTTTTTT.

The chain couples TRBV19 to TRBJ2-7, with TRBD1 identical over 9 bases. The CDR3 consists of 16 residues. The junction had 10 bases not matched to a gene; V was cut back by 4 bases and J by 3 bases. The germline CDR1 and CDR2 sequences are LNHDA and SQIVND (reference sequence). CDR3 in amino acids: CASSRLPGQGYYEQYF. The CDR3 bases are TGTGCCAGTAGTAGATTACCGGGACAGGGCTACTACGAGCAGTACTTC. Looking up the rest from reference TRBV19 and TRBJ2-7 gives the full variable domain: DGGITQSPKYLFRKEGQNVTLSCEQNLNHDAMYWYRQDPGQGLRLIYYSQIVNDFQKGDIAEGYSVSREKKESFPLTVTSAQKNPTAFYLCASSRLPGQGYYEQYFGPGTRLTVT.

This clone was detected a few times. The chain employs TRBV29-1 and TRBJ1-2; TRBD1 agrees at 7 bases. The CDR3 has 13 amino acids. V dropped 5 bases and J dropped 6; count of bases not matched to a gene: 9. The V gene's germline CDR1 is SQVTM and CDR2 ANQGSEA. The CDR3, as DNA: TGCAGCGTTCCTTACAGGGGATTCGATGGCTACACCTTC. It codes for CSVPYRGFDGYTF.

The chain has TRBV6-5 and TRBJ2-5, with D unresolved. The CDR3 consists of 11 residues. Trimming took off 7 bases at V and 5 bases at J, with 8 bases between the two ends. Germline V lookup: CDR1 MNHEY, CDR2 SVGAGI. The CDR3 bases are TGTGCCAGCACTCGGTGGGAGACCCAGTACTTC. Encoded protein: CASTRWETQYF.

This clone was seen repeatedly, ten times or more. This chain uses TRBV4-3 with TRBJ2-3; tentative D call: TRBD1 (6 bases). Germline CDR1 is LGHNA and CDR2 is YSLEER. V was cut by 2 bases and J by 2 bases, with 11 bases left in between. CDR3 size: 15 residues. CDR3 protein: CASSQRQVFTDTQYF. The CDR3 DNA sequence: TGCGCCAGCAGCCAAAGACAGGTATTCACAGATACGCAGTATTTT.

The gene calls are TRBV6-4 and TRBJ2-1; 7 bases map to TRBD2. Trimming took 6 bases from V and 8 from J; bases not matched to a gene: 4. Germline CDR1 reads MRHNA; CDR2 reads SNTAGT. This CDR3 contains 12 residues. The DNA of the CDR3 is TGTGCCAGCAGCGGCGGGAGTGATGAGCAGTTCTTC. This sequence encodes CASSGGSDEQFF.

V gene TRBV11-2 combines with J gene TRBJ2-1; unclear D gene. V lost 0 bases and J lost 12, with 9 bases in between. Germline CDR1 and CDR2: SGHAT and FQNNGV. The CDR3 has 12 residues. The CDR3 nucleotides are TGTGCCAGCAGCTTAGAACCAATGAGGCAGTTCTTC. Translated, it gives CASSLEPMRQFF.

The chain combines TRBV6-2 or TRBV6-3 with TRBJ2-1; no clear D gene. V lost 2 bases to trimming and J lost 4 bases, with 9 bases between them. The CDR3 extends over 14 amino acids. CDR1 and CDR2 from the germline V gene are MNHEY and SVGEGT. CDR3: CASSYELVYNEQFF. The CDR3 DNA sequence: TGTGCCAGCAGTTACGAGTTGGTGTACAATGAGCAGTTCTTC.